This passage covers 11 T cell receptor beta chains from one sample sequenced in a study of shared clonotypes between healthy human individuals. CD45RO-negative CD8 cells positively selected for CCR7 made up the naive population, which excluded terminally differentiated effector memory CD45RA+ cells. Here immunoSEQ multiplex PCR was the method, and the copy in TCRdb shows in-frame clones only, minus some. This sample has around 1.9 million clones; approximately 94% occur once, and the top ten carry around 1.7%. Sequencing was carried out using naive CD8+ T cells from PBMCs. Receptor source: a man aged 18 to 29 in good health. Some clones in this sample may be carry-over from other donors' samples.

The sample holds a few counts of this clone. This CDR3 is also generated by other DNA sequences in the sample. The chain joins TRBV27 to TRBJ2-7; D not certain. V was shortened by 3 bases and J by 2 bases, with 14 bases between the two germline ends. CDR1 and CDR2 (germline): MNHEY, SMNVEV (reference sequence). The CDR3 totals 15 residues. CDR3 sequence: CASSFRPGRTYEQYF. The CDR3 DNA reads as TGTGCCAGCAGTTTCAGACCAGGAAGAACCTACGAGCAGTACTTC.

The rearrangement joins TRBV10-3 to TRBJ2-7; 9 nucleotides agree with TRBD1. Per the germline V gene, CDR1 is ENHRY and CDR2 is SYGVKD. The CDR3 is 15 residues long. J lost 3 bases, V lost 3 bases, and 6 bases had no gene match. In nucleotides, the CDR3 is TGTGCCATCAGTGAAGCCGGGACAGGGATCTACGAGCAGTACTTC. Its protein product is CAISEAGTGIYEQYF.

The CDR3 is CASSIIAGANNEQFF. The CDR3 DNA is TGTGCCAGCAGCATAATAGCGGGAGCAAACAATGAGCAGTTCTTC. The rearrangement uses TRBV7-2 and TRBJ2-1; 9 bases line up with TRBD2. This CDR3 has 15 amino acids. Germline V CDR1 and CDR2: SGHTA, FQGNSA. V trimming: 5 bases; J trimming: 5 bases; junction bases outside the gene matches: 7.

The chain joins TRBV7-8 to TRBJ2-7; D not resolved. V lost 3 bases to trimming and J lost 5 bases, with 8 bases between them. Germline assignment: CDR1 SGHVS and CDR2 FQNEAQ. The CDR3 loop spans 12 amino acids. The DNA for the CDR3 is TGTGCCAGCAGCTTTTCCCGGAACGAGCAGTACTTC. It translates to CASSFSRNEQYF. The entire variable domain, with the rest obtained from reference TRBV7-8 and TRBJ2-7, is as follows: GAGVSQSPRYKVAKRGQDVALRCDPISGHVSLFWYQQALGQGPEFLTYFQNEAQLDKSGLPSDRFFAERPEGSVSTLKIQRTQQEDSAVYLCASSFSRNEQYFGPGTRLTVT.

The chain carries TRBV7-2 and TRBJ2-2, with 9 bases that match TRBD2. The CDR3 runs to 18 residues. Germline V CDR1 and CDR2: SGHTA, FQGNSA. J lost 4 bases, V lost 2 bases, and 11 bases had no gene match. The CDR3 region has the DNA TGTGCCAGCAGCTTATCTGTGGGCGGGAGGGCCGTCACCGGGGAGCTGTTTTTT. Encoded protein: CASSLSVGGRAVTGELFF.

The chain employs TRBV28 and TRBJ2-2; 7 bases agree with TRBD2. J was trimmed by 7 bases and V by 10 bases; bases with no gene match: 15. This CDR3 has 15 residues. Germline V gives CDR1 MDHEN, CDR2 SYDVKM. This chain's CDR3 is CATQRRGLADGELFF. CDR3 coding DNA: TGTGCCACGCAACGGAGAGGGCTAGCGGACGGGGAGCTGTTTTTT.

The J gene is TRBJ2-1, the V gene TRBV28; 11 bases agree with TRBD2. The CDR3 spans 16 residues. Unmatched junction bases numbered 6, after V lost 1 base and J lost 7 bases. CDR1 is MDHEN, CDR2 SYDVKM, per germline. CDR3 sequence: CASSLLLAGGLNEQFF. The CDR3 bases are TGTGCCAGCAGTTTATTGCTAGCGGGAGGCTTAAATGAGCAGTTCTTC.

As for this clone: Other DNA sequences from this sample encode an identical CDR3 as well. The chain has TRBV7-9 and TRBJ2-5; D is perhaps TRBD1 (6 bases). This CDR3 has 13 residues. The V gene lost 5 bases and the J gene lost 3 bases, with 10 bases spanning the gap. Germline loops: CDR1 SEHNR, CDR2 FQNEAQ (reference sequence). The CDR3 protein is CASSLDREETQYF. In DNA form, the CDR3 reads TGTGCCAGCAGCCTGGACAGAGAAGAGACCCAGTACTTC.

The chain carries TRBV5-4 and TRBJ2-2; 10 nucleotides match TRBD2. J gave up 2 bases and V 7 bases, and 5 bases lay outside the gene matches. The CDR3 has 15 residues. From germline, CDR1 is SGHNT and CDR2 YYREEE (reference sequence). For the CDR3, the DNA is TGTGCCAGCTCTGGACTAGCGGCAAACACCGGGGAGCTGTTTTTT. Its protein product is CASSGLAANTGELFF.

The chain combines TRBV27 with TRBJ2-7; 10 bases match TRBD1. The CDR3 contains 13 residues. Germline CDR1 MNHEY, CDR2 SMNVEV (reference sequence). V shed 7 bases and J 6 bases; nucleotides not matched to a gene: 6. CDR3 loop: CASTGTGEFEQYF. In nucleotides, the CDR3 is TGTGCCAGCACCGGGACAGGGGAGTTCGAGCAGTACTTC.

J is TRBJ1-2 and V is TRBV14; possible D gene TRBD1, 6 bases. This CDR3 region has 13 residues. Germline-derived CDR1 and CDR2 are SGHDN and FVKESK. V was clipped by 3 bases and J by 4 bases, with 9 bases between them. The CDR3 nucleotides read TGTGCCAGCAGCCAGGGGGCTAGCTATGGCTACACCTTC. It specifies CASSQGASYGYTF.